This T cell receptor (beta chain) was captured by sequencing in a study of graft-versus-host responses after intestinal transplantation. This clone has a handful of counts. Findings and limits, study-wide: Clonal ratios of graft-versus-host to host-versus-graft in allografts were high for patients exhibiting graft-donor T cell macrochimerism. The authors found GvH clones in recipient marrow, some appearing first in ileum or blood. Early after transplant, HvG declines were associated with peak levels of circulating GvH clones.

Germline CDR1 and CDR2: GTSNPN and SVGIG (reference sequence). V shed 5 bases and J 4 bases; nucleotides not matched to a gene: 7. CDR3 size: 13 residues. Clones were sequenced by immunoSEQ multiplex PCR, and TCRdb holds only the in-frame ones, with some missing. The table lists some 25,000 clones, just under 40% of them singletons. The receptor was derived from a human patient who received an intestinal transplant. The material was alloreactive CD4+ T cells from a mixed lymphocyte reaction culture, obtained before intestinal transplant. The subset here: CFSE-low proliferating T cells sorted from approximately 6-day pre-transplant mixed lymphocyte reaction (GvH or HvG direction). The chain is built from TRBV30 and TRBJ1-2; 7 bases are shared with TRBD1. This CDR3 is CAWARGQSYGYTF. The CDR3, as DNA: TGTGCCTGGGCCCGGGGACAGAGCTATGGCTACACCTTC.